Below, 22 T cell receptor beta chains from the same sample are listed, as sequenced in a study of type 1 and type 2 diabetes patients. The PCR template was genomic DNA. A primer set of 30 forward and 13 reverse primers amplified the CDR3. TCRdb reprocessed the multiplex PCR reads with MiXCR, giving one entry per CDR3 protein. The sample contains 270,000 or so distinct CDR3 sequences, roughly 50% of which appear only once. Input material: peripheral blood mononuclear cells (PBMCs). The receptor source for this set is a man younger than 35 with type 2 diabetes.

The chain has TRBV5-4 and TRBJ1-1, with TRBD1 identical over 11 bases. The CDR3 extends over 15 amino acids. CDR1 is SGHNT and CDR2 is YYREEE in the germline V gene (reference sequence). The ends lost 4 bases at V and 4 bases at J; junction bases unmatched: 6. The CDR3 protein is CASSQGQGDFTEAFF. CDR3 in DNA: TGTGCCAGCAGCCAGGGACAGGGGGATTTCACTGAAGCTTTCTTT.

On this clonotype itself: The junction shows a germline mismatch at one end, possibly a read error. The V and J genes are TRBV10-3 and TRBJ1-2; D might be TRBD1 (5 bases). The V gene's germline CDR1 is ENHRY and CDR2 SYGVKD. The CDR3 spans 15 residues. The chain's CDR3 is CATSNPVDGGYGYTF. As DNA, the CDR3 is TGTGCCACCAGTAACCCCGTCGACGGGGGCTATGGCTACACCTTC.

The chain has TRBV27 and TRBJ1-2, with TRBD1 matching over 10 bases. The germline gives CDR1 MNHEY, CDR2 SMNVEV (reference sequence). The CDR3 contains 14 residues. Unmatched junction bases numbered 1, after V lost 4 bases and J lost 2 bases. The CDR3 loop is CASSWTGGNYGYTF. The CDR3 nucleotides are TGTGCCAGCAGTTGGACAGGGGGAAACTATGGCTACACCTTC.

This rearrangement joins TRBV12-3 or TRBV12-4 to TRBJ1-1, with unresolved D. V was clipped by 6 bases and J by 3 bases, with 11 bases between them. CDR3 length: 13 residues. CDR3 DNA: TGTGCCAGCAGCCCTGGGGAGGACACTGAAGCTTTCTTT. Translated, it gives CASSPGEDTEAFF.

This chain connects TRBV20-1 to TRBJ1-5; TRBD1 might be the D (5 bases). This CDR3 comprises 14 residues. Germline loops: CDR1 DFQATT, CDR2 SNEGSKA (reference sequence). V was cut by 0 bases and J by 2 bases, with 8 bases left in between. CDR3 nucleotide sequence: TGCAGTGCTAGAGATGGAGGGGGCAATCAGCCCCAGCATTTT. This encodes CSARDGGGNQPQHF.

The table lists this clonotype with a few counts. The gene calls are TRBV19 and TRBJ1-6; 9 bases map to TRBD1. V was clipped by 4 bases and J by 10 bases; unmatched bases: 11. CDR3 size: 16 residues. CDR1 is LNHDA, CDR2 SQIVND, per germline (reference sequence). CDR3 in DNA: TGTGCCAGTAGTACCCGGGACAGGGTTGGTAGATCACCCCTCCACTTT. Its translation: CASSTRDRVGRSPLHF.

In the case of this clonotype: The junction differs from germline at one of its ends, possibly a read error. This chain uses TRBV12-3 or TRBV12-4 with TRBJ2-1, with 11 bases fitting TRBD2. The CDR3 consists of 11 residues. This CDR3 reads CASRSAGLAVF. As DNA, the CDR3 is TGTGCCAGCAGGAGCGCGGGACTAGCGGTTTTC.

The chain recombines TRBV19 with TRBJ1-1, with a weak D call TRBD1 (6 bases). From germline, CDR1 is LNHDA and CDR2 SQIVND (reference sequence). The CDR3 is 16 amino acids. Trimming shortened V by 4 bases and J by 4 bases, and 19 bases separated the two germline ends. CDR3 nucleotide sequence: TGTGCCAGTAGTAGACTAACAGGGTTGGTACTCACTGAAGCTTTCTTT. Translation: CASSRLTGLVLTEAFF.

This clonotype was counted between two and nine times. CDR3 DNA sequence: TGTGCCTGGGGAGCCGGGACAGGGTTATACGAGCAGTACTTC. Translation gives CAWGAGTGLYEQYF. The chain joins TRBV30 to TRBJ2-7; 9 bases map to TRBD1. CDR3 size: 14 residues. The germline V gene encodes CDR1 GTSNPN and CDR2 SVGIG (reference sequence). Trimming at V came to 5 bases and at J to 4 bases, leaving 9 bases not matched to a gene.

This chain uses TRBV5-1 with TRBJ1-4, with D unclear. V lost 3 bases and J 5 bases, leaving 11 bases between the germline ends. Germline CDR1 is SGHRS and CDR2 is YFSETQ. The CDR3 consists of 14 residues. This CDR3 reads CASSSGIGNEKLFF. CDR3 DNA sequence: TGCGCCAGCAGCTCGGGCATTGGCAATGAAAAACTGTTTTTT.

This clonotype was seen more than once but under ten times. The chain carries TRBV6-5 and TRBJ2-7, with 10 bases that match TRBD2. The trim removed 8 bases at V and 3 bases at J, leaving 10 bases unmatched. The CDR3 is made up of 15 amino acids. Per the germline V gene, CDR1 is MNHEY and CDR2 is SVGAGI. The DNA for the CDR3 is TGTGCCAGCCGAGGGAGCGGGAGGGCCGACTACGAGCAGTACTTC. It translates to CASRGSGRADYEQYF.

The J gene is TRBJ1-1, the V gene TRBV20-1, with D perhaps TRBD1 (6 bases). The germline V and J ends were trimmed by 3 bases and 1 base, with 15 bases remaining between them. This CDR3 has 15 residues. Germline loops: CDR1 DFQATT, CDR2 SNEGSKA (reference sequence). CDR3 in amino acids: CSASYRVGRNTEAFF. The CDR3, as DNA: TGCAGTGCTAGCTACAGGGTCGGAAGGAACACTGAAGCTTTCTTT.

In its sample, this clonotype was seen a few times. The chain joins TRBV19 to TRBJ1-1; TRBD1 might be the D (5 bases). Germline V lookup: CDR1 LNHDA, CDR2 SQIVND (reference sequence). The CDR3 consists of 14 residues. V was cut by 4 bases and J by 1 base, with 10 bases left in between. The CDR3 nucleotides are TGTGCCAGTAGTAATCTTGGGGGGAACACTGAAGCTTTCTTT. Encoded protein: CASSNLGGNTEAFF.

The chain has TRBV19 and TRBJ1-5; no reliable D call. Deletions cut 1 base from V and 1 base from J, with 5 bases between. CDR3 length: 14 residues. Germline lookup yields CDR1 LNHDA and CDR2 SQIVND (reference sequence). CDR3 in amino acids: CASSIGQSNQPQHF. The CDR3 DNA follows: TGTGCCAGTAGTATAGGACAAAGCAATCAGCCCCAGCATTTT.

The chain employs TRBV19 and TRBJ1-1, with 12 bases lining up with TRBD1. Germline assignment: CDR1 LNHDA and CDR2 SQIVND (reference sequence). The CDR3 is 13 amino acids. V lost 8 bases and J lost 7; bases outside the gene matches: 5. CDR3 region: CASGTGGISEAFF. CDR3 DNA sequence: TGTGCCAGTGGGACAGGGGGCATCAGTGAAGCTTTCTTT.

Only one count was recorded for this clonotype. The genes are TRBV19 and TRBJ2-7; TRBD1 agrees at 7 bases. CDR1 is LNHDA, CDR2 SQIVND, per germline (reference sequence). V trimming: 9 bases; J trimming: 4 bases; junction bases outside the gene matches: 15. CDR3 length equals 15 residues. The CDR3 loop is CASRSSGTAMYEQYF. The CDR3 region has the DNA TGTGCCAGCAGGAGCTCCGGGACAGCTATGTACGAGCAGTACTTC.

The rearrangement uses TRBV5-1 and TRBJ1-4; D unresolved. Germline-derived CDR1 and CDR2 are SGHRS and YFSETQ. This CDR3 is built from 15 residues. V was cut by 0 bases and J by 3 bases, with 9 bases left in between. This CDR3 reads CASSLEPAANEKLFF. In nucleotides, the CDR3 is TGCGCCAGCAGCTTGGAACCAGCAGCTAATGAAAAACTGTTTTTT.

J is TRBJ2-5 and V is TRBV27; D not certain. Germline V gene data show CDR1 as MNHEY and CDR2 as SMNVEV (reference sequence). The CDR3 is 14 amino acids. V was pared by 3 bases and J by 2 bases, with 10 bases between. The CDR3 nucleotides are TGTGCCAGCAGTTTCGGGCATAATCAAGAGACCCAGTACTTC. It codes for CASSFGHNQETQYF.

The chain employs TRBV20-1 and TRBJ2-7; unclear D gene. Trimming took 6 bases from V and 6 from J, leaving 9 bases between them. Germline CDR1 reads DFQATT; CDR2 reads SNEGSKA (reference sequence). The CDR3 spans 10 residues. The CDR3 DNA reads TGCAGTGCGCTAATGTCCGAGCAGTACTTC. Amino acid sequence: CSALMSEQYF.

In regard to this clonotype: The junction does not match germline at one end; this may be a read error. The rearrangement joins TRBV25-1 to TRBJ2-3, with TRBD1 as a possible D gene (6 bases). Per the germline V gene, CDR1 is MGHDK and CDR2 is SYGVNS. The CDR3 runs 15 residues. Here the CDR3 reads CASSGTGNRADTQYF. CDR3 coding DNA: TGTGCCAGTAGTGGTACAGGGAACCGCGCAGATACGCAGTATTTT.

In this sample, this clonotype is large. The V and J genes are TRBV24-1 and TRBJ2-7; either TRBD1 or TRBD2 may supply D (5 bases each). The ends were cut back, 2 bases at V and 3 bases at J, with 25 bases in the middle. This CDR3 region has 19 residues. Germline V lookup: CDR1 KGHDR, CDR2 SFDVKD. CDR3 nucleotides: TGTGCCACCAGTGATTGGGTCCCCCGGGGCTCAACCTACCGCTACGAGCAGTACTTC. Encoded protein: CATSDWVPRGSTYRYEQYF.

CDR3: CASSHPRGNNEQFF. As DNA, the CDR3 is TGTGCCAGCAGCCACCCCAGGGGAAACAATGAGCAGTTCTTC. The chain uses TRBV6-6 and TRBJ2-1; D is perhaps TRBD1 (6 bases). This CDR3 spans 14 amino acids. Trimming took off 6 bases at V and 5 bases at J, with 14 bases between the two ends. The germline CDR1 and CDR2 sequences are MNHNY and SVGAGI (reference sequence).